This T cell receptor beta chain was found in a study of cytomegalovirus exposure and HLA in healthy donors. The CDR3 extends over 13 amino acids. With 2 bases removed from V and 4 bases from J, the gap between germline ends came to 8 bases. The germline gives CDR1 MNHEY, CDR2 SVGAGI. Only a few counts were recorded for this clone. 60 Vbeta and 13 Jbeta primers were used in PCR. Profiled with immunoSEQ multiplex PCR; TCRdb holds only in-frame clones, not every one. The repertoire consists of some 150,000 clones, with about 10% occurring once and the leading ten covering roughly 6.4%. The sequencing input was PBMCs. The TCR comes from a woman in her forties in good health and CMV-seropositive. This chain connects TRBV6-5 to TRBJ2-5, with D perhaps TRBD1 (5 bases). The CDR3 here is CASSYGGAETQYF. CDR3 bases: TGTGCCAGCAGTTACGGTGGGGCAGAGACCCAGTACTTC.